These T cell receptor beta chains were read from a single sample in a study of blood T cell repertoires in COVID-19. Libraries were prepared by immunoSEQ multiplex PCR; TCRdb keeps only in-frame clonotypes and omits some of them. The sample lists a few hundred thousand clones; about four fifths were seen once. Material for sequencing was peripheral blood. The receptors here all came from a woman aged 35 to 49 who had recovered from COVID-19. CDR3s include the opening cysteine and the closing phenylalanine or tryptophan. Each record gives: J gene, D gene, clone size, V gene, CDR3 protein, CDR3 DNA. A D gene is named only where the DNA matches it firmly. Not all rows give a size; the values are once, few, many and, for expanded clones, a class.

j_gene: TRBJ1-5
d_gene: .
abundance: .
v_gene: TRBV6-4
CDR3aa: CASSEEWGPQPQHF
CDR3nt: TGTGCCAGCAGTGAAGAGTGGGGCCCTCAGCCCCAGCATTTT

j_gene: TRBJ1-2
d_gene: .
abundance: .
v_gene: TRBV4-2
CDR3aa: CASSQGAGRGYTF
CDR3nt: TGTGCCAGCAGCCAAGGAGCGGGGAGAGGCTACACCTTC

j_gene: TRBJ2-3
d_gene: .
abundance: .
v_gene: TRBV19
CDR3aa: CATRDPGDTQYF
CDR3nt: TGTGCCACTAGAGATCCGGGGGATACGCAGTATTTT

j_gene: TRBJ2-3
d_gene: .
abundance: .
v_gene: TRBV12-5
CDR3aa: CASGSSRPGTDTQYF
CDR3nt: TGTGCTAGTGGGAGTAGCCGTCCTGGCACAGATACGCAGTATTTT

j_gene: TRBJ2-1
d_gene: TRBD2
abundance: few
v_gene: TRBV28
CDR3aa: CASRRGAGVEQFF
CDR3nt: TGTGCCAGCCGGAGAGGAGCGGGGGTAGAGCAGTTCTTC

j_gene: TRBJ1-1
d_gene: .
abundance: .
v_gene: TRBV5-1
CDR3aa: CASSSTGFSNTEAFF
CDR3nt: TGCGCCAGCAGCTCAACAGGATTCTCAAACACTGAAGCTTTCTTT

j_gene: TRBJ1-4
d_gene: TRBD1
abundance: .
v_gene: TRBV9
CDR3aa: CASSVAGGAGEKLFF
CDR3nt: TGTGCCAGCAGCGTAGCAGGGGGCGCAGGCGAAAAACTGTTTTTT

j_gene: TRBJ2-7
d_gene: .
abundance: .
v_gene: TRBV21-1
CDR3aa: CASSKARTSGSYEQYF
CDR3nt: TGTGCCAGCAGCAAAGCAAGGACTAGCGGATCCTACGAGCAGTACTTC

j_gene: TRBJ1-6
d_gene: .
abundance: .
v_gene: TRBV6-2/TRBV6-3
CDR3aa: CASSYQGRVGSYNSPLHF
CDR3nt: TGTGCCAGCAGTTATCAAGGCAGGGTGGGCTCCTATAATTCACCCCTCCACTTT

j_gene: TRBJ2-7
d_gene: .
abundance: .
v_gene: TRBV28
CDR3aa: CASRRQESYEQYF
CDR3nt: TGTGCCAGCAGAAGACAGGAATCCTACGAGCAGTACTTC

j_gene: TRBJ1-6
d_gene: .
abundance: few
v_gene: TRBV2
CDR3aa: CASNRDTNSPLHF
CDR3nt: TGTGCCAGCAATCGGGACACCAATTCACCCCTCCACTTT

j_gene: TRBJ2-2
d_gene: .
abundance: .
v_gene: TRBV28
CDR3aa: CASKAFSPVGELFF
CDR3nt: TGTGCCAGCAAAGCGTTCAGTCCGGTTGGGGAGCTGTTTTTT

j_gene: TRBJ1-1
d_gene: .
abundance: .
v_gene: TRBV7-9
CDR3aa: CASSFDSLNTEAFF
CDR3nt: TGTGCCAGCAGTTTTGACAGTTTGAACACTGAAGCTTTCTTT

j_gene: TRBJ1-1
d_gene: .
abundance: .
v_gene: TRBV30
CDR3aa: CAWSGGVLNTEAFF
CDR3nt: TGTGCCTGGAGCGGGGGAGTCTTGAACACTGAAGCTTTCTTT

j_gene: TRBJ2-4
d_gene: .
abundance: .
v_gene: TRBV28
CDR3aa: CASSLGGTKNIQYF
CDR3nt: TGTGCCAGCAGTTTGGGGGGAACCAAAAACATTCAGTACTTC

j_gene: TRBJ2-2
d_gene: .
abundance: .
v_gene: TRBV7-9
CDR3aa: CASSPTVNTGELFF
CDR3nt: TGTGCCAGCAGCCCAACGGTGAACACCGGGGAGCTGTTTTTT

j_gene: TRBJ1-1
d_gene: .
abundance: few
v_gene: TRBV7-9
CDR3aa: CASSLGSYDRSNTEAFF
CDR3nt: TGTGCCAGCAGCTTAGGGTCCTATGACAGGTCTAACACTGAAGCTTTCTTT

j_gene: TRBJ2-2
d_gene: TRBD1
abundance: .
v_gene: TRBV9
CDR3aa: CASSRTGTARGGELFF
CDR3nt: TGTGCCAGCAGCCGGACAGGGACAGCTAGAGGCGGGGAGCTGTTTTTT

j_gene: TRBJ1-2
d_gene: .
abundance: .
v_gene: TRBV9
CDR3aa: CASSVATEGVRGYTF
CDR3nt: TGTGCCAGCAGCGTAGCTACAGAGGGGGTGCGTGGCTACACCTTC

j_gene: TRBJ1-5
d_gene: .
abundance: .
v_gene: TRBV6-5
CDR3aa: CASRAGSQPQHF
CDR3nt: TGTGCCAGCAGAGCAGGGTCTCAGCCCCAGCATTTT

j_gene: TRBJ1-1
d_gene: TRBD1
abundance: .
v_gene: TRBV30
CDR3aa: CAWSIQGRTEAFF
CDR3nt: TGTGCCTGGAGCATACAGGGGCGGACTGAAGCTTTCTTT

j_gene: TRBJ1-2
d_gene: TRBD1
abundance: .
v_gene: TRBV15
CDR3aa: CATSRDSGQSANYGYTF
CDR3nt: TGTGCCACCAGCAGAGATTCGGGACAGTCTGCCAACTATGGCTACACCTTC